This T cell receptor (beta chain) was observed in a study of blood T cell repertoires in COVID-19. Across over 20 US areas, participants ranged in age from 18 to 89 years. Methods used by the authors: Amplifying reference gene primers gave estimates of nucleated cell counts. The assay was immunoSEQ multiplex PCR, and TCRdb's table has in-frame clones only and misses some. That table supplies the V and J calls and clone size; D and trimming were determined from the DNA. This table has 250,000 to 350,000 clones, about 83% appearing once. Germline V gene lookup returns CDR1 SEHNR and CDR2 FQNEAQ (reference sequence). V was shortened by 4 bases and J by 0 bases, with 12 bases between the two germline ends. There are 16 residues in the CDR3.

J is TRBJ1-4 and V is TRBV7-9; the D gene is possibly TRBD1 (6 bases). The TCR originated in a woman aged 40 to 50 who had recovered from COVID-19. The sample was PBMCs or T cells enriched from blood (not recorded which). The CDR3 here is CASSSGGGTTNEKLFF. The CDR3 DNA reads TGTGCCAGCAGCTCGGGAGGGGGGACAACTAATGAAAAACTGTTTTTT. The variable domain in full, completed from reference TRBV7-9 and TRBJ1-4, reads DTGVSQNPRHKITKRGQNVTFRCDPISEHNRLYWYRQTLGQGPEFLTYFQNEAQLEKSRLLSDRFSAERPKGSFSTLEIQRTEQGDSAMYLCASSSGGGTTNEKLFFGSGTQLSVL.